The 11 T cell receptor beta chains presented below share a single source sample, sequenced in a study of T cells in Graves' hyperthyroidism and ophthalmopathy. It was RNA transcripts that yielded the amplified TCR beta CDR3 regions. First-round RT-PCR targeting the TCR CDR3 was performed with the HTBI primer set. TCRdb fed the multiplex PCR reads into MiXCR, producing one record per CDR3 protein. The repertoire consists of about 340,000 distinct CDR3 sequences, with 21% occurring once and the leading ten covering about 50%. The sequencing sample was made of blood. These receptors all stem from a woman between 50 and 59 years old with Graves' hyperthyroidism.

This clonotype appeared many times. The chain employs TRBV28 and TRBJ2-7; 10 bases map to TRBD2. With 6 bases clipped from V and 5 bases from J, the junction kept 10 bases outside the gene matches. Germline V lookup: CDR1 MDHEN, CDR2 SYDVKM. The CDR3 is 15 amino acids. This CDR3 is CASSQGASGSHEQYF. CDR3 DNA: TGTGCCAGCAGCCAAGGGGCTAGCGGGAGCCACGAGCAGTACTTC.

This clonotype occurred a few times. V is TRBV4-2 and J is TRBJ2-1; 7 bases fit TRBD2. CDR3 length: 15 amino acids. Germline CDR1 is LGHNA and CDR2 is YNFKEQ. Trimming took 0 bases from V and 10 from J; bases not matched to a gene: 9. CDR3 amino acids: CASSQDMNSGGEQFF. The CDR3 DNA reads TGTGCCAGCAGCCAAGATATGAATTCCGGGGGGGAGCAGTTCTTC.

This clonotype occurred many times. This chain uses TRBV5-1 with TRBJ2-3, with TRBD2 matching 10 bases. Germline V gene data show CDR1 as SGHRS and CDR2 as YFSETQ. With V trimmed by 5 bases and J by 2 bases, 2 bases remained unmatched. The CDR3 has 14 residues. The DNA for the CDR3 is TGCGCCAGCAGGGGACTAGCGAACACAGATACGCAGTATTTT. Its translation is CASRGLANTDTQYF. Together with reference TRBV5-1 and TRBJ2-3, the CDR3 gives the full variable domain: KAGVTQTPRYLIKTRGQQVTLSCSPISGHRSVSWYQQTPGQGLQFLFEYFSETQRNKGNFPGRFSGRQFSNSRSEMNVSTLELGDSALYLCASRGLANTDTQYFGPGTRLTVL.

This clonotype has a count of ten or more. Just one base apart from a much larger clone, this may be a read error. The chain employs TRBV11-2 and TRBJ2-1; TRBD1 aligns across 9 bases. This CDR3 spans 15 amino acids. CDR1 is SGHAT, CDR2 FQNNGV, per germline. CDR3 protein: CASSRTGGSYSEQFF. CDR3 DNA sequence: TGTGCCAGCAGCCGTACAGGGGGCTCCTACAGTGAGCAGTTCTTC.

The table lists this clonotype with many counts. The CDR3, as DNA: TGCGCCAGCAGCGGGGGACAGGGATGGGCTGAAGCTTTCTTT. Translating gives CASSGGQGWAEAFF. The rearrangement joins TRBV5-1 to TRBJ1-1; 9 nucleotides agree with TRBD1. V shed 4 bases and J 6 bases; nucleotides not matched to a gene: 7. This CDR3 contains 14 residues. Germline V lookup: CDR1 SGHRS, CDR2 YFSETQ.

This clonotype was seen a few times. V is TRBV20-1 and J is TRBJ1-5, with TRBD1 as a possible D gene (6 bases). The CDR3 runs 16 residues. Per germline, CDR1 DFQATT and CDR2 SNEGSKA (reference sequence). Trimming pared 4 bases from V and 4 bases from J, leaving 20 bases between. CDR3 region: CSATLSPGTQNQPQHF. In nucleotides, the CDR3 is TGCAGTGCTACTTTATCCCCCGGGACACAGAATCAGCCCCAGCATTTT.

This clonotype was seen a handful of times. This chain joins TRBV7-6 and TRBJ2-1; possibly TRBD2 for D (5 bases). Germline V gene lookup returns CDR1 SGHVS and CDR2 FNYEAQ. This CDR3 has 13 amino acids. V shed 5 bases and J shed 6 bases, with 11 bases lying between them. CDR3 DNA sequence: TGTGCCAGCAGCGGGAACCGGGGCAATGAGCAGTTCTTC. Its protein product is CASSGNRGNEQFF.

This clonotype was seen repeatedly, ten times or more. The chain uses TRBV12-3 or TRBV12-4 and TRBJ1-5, with D perhaps TRBD1 (5 bases). Trimming left V 6 bases short and J 2 bases short, with 8 bases between. This CDR3 contains 13 residues. CDR3 sequence (DNA): TGTGCCAGCAGCGGGGGGGGCAATCAGCCCCAGCATTTT. It encodes CASSGGGNQPQHF.

This clonotype was seen once. The chain combines TRBV28 with TRBJ2-2; D perhaps matches TRBD2 (5 bases). CDR1 is MDHEN and CDR2 is SYDVKM in the germline V gene. This CDR3 spans 15 amino acids. V shed 7 bases and J shed 5 bases, with 17 bases lying between them. The CDR3 nucleotides are TGTGCCAGCACGGAGGCAATAGGCAATACCGGGGAGCTGTTTTTT. It translates to CASTEAIGNTGELFF.

In its sample, this clonotype was seen many times. The rearrangement uses TRBV20-1 and TRBJ2-7, with TRBD2 matching over 9 bases. V dropped 6 bases and J dropped 1; count of bases not matched to a gene: 10. This CDR3 has 15 residues. From germline, CDR1 is DFQATT and CDR2 SNEGSKA (reference sequence). The CDR3 nucleotides are TGCAGTGCAGAAAATAAGCGGGAGGTGTCCTACGAGCAGTACTTC. Translating gives CSAENKREVSYEQYF.

This clonotype was counted between two and nine times. The chain recombines TRBV6-1 with TRBJ1-6; D is unclear. V lost 6 bases and J 4 bases, leaving 10 bases between the germline ends. CDR3 length equals 14 residues. Germline CDR1 is MNHNS and CDR2 is SASEGT. The chain's CDR3 is CASRKDGYNSPLHF. CDR3 DNA: TGTGCCAGCAGGAAAGACGGATATAATTCACCCCTCCACTTT.